This T cell receptor (beta chain) was profiled in a study of identical twins listed by TCRdb under 2016. Regarding the research as a whole: The study deep-sequenced TCR alpha and beta repertoires from monozygotic twins, unrelated adults of various ages and cord blood to test whether fetal clonotypes persist. To rule out contamination, replicate twin experiments were performed at different times with different library preparation protocols.

Study-wide findings and limitations: Abundant cord blood beta clonotypes carried fewer insertions; young adult naive repertoires showed a weaker similar trend, while memory repertoires showed none. A weaker excess of twin sharing was found in beta out-of-frame sequences because the signal-to-noise ratio was lowered by fewer shared sequences. Compared with coincidental sharing between unrelated individuals, out-of-frame TCR alpha sequences shared between twins had an excess of sequences with low generation probability. In monozygotic twins, out-of-frame TCR alpha sharing was systematically underestimated by recombination models, although the models agreed with sharing between unrelated individuals. Because the same donors could not be followed over many years, the conclusions relied on cross-sectional statistical analysis. Invariant T cells such as MAIT and iNKT could partly confound zero-insertion analyses, although diverse VJ usage argued against such confounding for most clonotypes.

All donors were healthy Caucasians. The twin cohort comprised three pairs of female monozygotic twins, all aged roughly 18 to 30 years. Peripheral blood mononuclear cells were the source from which RNA for the TCR libraries was isolated. Libraries came from 5' RACE. The sample was run on an Illumina HiSeq 2000. Template switching added a universal primer binding site, and the final cDNA carried a unique molecular identifier that allowed TCR cDNA molecules to be counted accurately. Specific primers in the conserved constant-segment region were used to synthesize first-strand cDNA for TCR alpha and beta chains. To control for contamination, every cDNA library was double barcoded, receiving both a SMART-Mk sample barcode and Illumina barcodes. TruSeq adapter sequences and Illumina sample barcodes were added in two successive PCR steps. TCR alpha and beta cDNA libraries were sequenced on the Illumina HiSeq platform with custom primers. The paper's data handling went like this. MiGEC processed the raw reads to extract unique molecular identifiers, while MiXCR was used to determine the CDR3 positions. For each individual, recombination models were inferred using an EM algorithm with the repgenHMM and IGoR tools. Shared clonotype analysis was performed with the tcR package in R, normalizing sharing by the product of cloneset sizes. To study raw recombination without the effects of thymic and clonal selection, out-of-frame nonproductive sequences were analyzed. TCRdb took the public reads, trimmed them with fastp at Q25, ran MiXCR for clone calling and kept in-frame beta chains. For every CDR3 protein sequence, its rows merge into one entry that carries the most common genes and DNA. V and J calls and clone size were set by TCRdb, not the authors. Present in this sample are hundreds of thousands of distinct CDR3 sequences, roughly 18% of which were seen just once. Around 13% of the sample belongs to the ten largest clones.

This clonotype appeared a few times. Its cognate antigen has yet to be identified. No base quality information exists; no much larger clone differs at one position. CDR1 and CDR2, looked up from the germline V gene (reference sequence), are DFQATT and SNEGSKA. Its CDR3 holds 14 amino acids, cysteine through phenylalanine. The read is trimmed to its CDR3 DNA, 42 bases read in frame from base 1. V drops 2 bases and J drops 1 base, leaving 10 bases in between. The same specimen was also included in a second study, on T cells expressing NK-cell markers. Reported in the second study: About eight donors provided sorted CD3+CD56+NKG2C+, CD3+CD56+NKG2C- and CD3+CD56-NKG2C+ T-cell subsets, whose TCR beta-chain repertoires were profiled. Among the eight sequenced donors, seven were HCMV-seropositive and one was HCMV-seronegative. In several experiments an anti-gammadeltaTCR antibody was added to restrict sorting to alphabetaTCR-expressing T cells. For several donors, the dominant CD3+CD56+NKG2C+ clonotypes were among the top 10 CD8+ clonotypes and accounted for about 1.0-7.0% of CD8+ T cells. Those dominant clonotypes were again the most abundant among CD3+CD56-NKG2C+ cells in a handful of donors, at about 25-65%. Whether the expanded NKG2C-expressing T cell clones were specific for HCMV antigens remained unclear. All eight donors whose samples were sequenced were randomly selected healthy volunteers, three of them men and five women. A commercial ELISA kit detecting HCMV-specific IgG in serum was used to determine HCMV serostatus. For over five donors, unsorted PBMC were also used to sequence bulk peripheral blood T-cell repertoires. MIGEC handled demultiplexing of the reads and grouping by UMI, while MiTCR was used to assemble and quantify clonotypes. To remove erroneous sequences, TCR cDNA sequences were retained only when supported by two or more reads. The tcR package was used for downstream repertoire analysis, with clonotypes matched between fractions based on CDR3 nucleotide sequence plus V segment. VDJmatch was used to annotate antigen specificity against VDJdb, with one amino acid substitution allowed in CDR3.

In this chain, TRBV20-1 is recombined with TRBJ2-3, with no reliable assignment of the D segment. This sequence was found in a woman aged 18 to 35 in good health. The specimen was PBMCs. The sequence in DNA is TGCAGTGCTAGATTACATCTTGGCACAGATACGCAGTATTTT. Its coded protein is CSARLHLGTDTQYF.